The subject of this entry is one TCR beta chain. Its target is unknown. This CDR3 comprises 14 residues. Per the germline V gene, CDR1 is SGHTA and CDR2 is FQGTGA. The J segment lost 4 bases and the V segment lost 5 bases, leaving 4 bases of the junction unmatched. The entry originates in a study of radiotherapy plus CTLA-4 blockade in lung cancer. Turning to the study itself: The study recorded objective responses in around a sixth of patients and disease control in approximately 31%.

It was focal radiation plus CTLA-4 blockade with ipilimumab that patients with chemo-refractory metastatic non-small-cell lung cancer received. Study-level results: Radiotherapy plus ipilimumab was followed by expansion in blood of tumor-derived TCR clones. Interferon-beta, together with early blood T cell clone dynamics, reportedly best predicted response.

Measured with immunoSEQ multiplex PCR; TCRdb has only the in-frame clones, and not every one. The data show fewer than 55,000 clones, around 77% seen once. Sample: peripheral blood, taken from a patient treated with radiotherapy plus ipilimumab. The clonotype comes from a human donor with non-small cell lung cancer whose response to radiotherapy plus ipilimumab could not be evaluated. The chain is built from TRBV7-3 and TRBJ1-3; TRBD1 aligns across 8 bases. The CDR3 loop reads CASSQGAWGNTIYF. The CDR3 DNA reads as TGTGCCAGCAGCCAGGGGGCTTGGGGAAACACCATATATTTT.